This T cell receptor (beta chain) was found in a study of long-term antiretroviral therapy in people with HIV. A remark on this clone: Its antigen is as yet unknown.

Notes on the study in general: Before ART, certain clones expanded, and these dominated the repertoire at all time points. Neither ART adherence, viral resistance nor therapy changes were documented.

Version v3.0 of the immunoSEQ assay ran at survey level. The data were produced by immunoSEQ multiplex PCR, yet TCRdb's version contains in-frame clones alone and is incomplete. The data contain about 28,000 clones, about 96% of them seen just once; the ten biggest clones take up 8%. CDR1 and CDR2 (germline): SGHAT, FQNNGV. Trimming cost V 8 bases and J 1 base, with 6 bases left between them. The CDR3 is 11 amino acids. The cryopreserved samples used held 1-10 million PBMC prior to extraction of DNA. This TCR derives from a young man with HIV. This sample comprised unsorted PBMCs, obtained roughly 6 years after starting antiretroviral therapy. V gene TRBV11-2 combines with J gene TRBJ2-7, with D hard to call. CDR3 region: CASCDSYEQYF. Written as DNA, the CDR3 is TGTGCCAGCTGCGATTCCTACGAGCAGTACTTC.